Below are 30 T cell receptor beta chains sequenced from a single sample in a study of T cell repertoires in aging, cancer and after chemotherapy. The template was genomic DNA from peripheral blood, not RNA. Multiplex touch-down PCR with TRB-A/B primers amplified rearranged V-D-J TRB sequences. TCRdb used MiXCR to reprocess the multiplex PCR reads, holding one entry per CDR3 protein. The table shows 1,500 to 2,500 distinct CDR3 sequences, with around 26% occurring only once. Sample: blood. These receptors originate from a human donor in good health.

In this sample, this clonotype is medium-sized. The chain has TRBV5-6 and TRBJ2-7, with D unclear. The CDR3 length is 11 residues. The V gene's germline CDR1 is SGHDT and CDR2 YYEEEE. V lost 1 base, J lost 6 bases, and 5 bases lay in between. The CDR3 sequence is CASSLNSEQYF. The CDR3 bases are TGTGCCAGCAGCTTGAACAGCGAGCAGTACTTC. The full variable domain, completed using reference TRBV5-6 and TRBJ2-7, is DAGVTQSPTHLIKTRGQQVTLRCSPKSGHDTVSWYQQALGQGPQFIFQYYEEEERQRGNFPDRFSGHQFPNYSSELNVNALLLGDSALYLCASSLNSEQYFGPGTRLTVT.

The chain has TRBV11-1 and TRBJ2-1, with D unclear. CDR1 and CDR2 (germline): SGHAT, FQDESV (reference sequence). Trimming removed 9 bases from V and 8 bases from J, with 23 bases in between. The CDR3 has 15 residues. CDR3 protein: CASTNRASTTDEQFF. CDR3 DNA sequence: TGTGCCAGTACCAACCGGGCATCAACCACCGATGAGCAGTTCTTC.

This clonotype is medium-sized within its sample. The chain has TRBV19 and TRBJ1-5; TRBD1 agrees at 10 bases. J gave up 4 bases and V 3 bases, and 3 bases lay outside the gene matches. CDR3 length: 15 residues. Germline V lookup: CDR1 LNHDA, CDR2 SQIVND (reference sequence). CDR3 region: CASSIRDRGNQPQHF. In DNA, the CDR3 is TGTGCCAGTAGTATCCGGGACAGGGGTAATCAGCCCCAGCATTTT.

This chain connects TRBV18 to TRBJ1-1, with 7 bases identical to TRBD1. This CDR3 contains 17 residues. Germline loops: CDR1 KGHSH, CDR2 LQKENI. V lost 3 bases, J lost 0 bases, and 10 bases stayed unmatched. DNA of the CDR3: TGTGCCAGCTCACCTAACGAACAGGGGACAGTGAACACTGAAGCTTTCTTT. This codes for CASSPNEQGTVNTEAFF.

This chain links TRBV6-5 with TRBJ2-1; TRBD2 agrees at 14 bases. The CDR3 extends over 17 amino acids. Losses at the gene ends were 7 bases for V and 4 bases for J; bases not matched to a gene: 9. Germline V gene data show CDR1 as MNHEY and CDR2 as SVGAGI. The CDR3 here is CASTPTSGGAVYNEQFF. DNA of the CDR3: TGTGCCAGCACTCCGACTAGCGGGGGGGCGGTGTACAATGAGCAGTTCTTC.

This clonotype is large within its sample. CDR3 bases: TGCAGCGCCCGGGACCCAGTCTTCAGCTCCTACAATGAGCAGTTCTTC. Protein product: CSARDPVFSSYNEQFF. V gene TRBV29-1 combines with J gene TRBJ2-1; D possibly matches TRBD1 or TRBD2 (5 bases each). V lost 7 bases, J lost 0 bases, and 19 bases lay in between. Germline CDR1 reads SQVTM; CDR2 reads ANQGSEA. This CDR3 comprises 16 residues.

This clonotype is medium-sized within its sample. This rearrangement joins TRBV5-4 to TRBJ2-6, with no clear D. The V end lost 6 bases, the J end lost 4 bases, and 14 bases lay between the germline ends. This CDR3 has 15 amino acids. Germline assignment: CDR1 SGHNT and CDR2 YYREEE (reference sequence). The CDR3 loop reads CASNFIGMGANVLTF. For the CDR3, the DNA is TGTGCCAGCAACTTTATAGGTATGGGGGCCAACGTCCTGACTTTC.

The table lists this clonotype with a count of one. The chain combines TRBV19 with TRBJ2-7; the match to TRBD2 covers 13 bases. CDR3 length equals 16 residues. The V and J ends lost 4 bases and 3 bases, in that order; junction bases with no gene match: 6. CDR1 is LNHDA and CDR2 is SQIVND in the germline V gene (reference sequence). The CDR3 loop reads CASSKLAGGAGYEQYF. The DNA for the CDR3 is TGTGCCAGTAGTAAACTAGCGGGAGGGGCAGGCTACGAGCAGTACTTC.

This chain links TRBV14 with TRBJ1-2; D is uncertain. Germline V gene sequence: CDR1 SGHDN, CDR2 FVKESK. This CDR3 comprises 13 residues. Trimming pared 3 bases from V and 7 bases from J, leaving 12 bases between. The CDR3 loop is CASSQFGAGGYTF. Here the CDR3 DNA reads TGTGCCAGCAGCCAGTTCGGAGCGGGTGGCTACACCTTC.

This clonotype was found a few times. At one boundary the junction diverges from the germline segment, which might be a read error. V is TRBV11-2 and J is TRBJ2-5; TRBD1 matches 7 bases. CDR3 size: 12 residues. Germline V gene lookup returns CDR1 SGHAT and CDR2 FQNNGV. CDR3: CASSYRGETQYF. Written as DNA, the CDR3 is TGTGCTAGCAGCTACAGGGGAGAGACCCAGTACTTC.

The genes are TRBV20-1 and TRBJ2-3, with 8 bases fitting TRBD2. The CDR3 extends over 15 amino acids. The germline V gene encodes CDR1 DFQATT and CDR2 SNEGSKA (reference sequence). V lost 3 bases and J lost 5; bases outside the gene matches: 10. CDR3 in DNA: TGCAGTGCTAGGTTCCTTGCGGGAGGCGAAGATACGCAGTATTTT. Protein product: CSARFLAGGEDTQYF.

The V and J genes are TRBV20-1 and TRBJ2-7, with 9 bases that match TRBD1. V was clipped by 6 bases and J by 2 bases; unmatched bases: 14. The CDR3 has 16 amino acids. Germline lookup yields CDR1 DFQATT and CDR2 SNEGSKA (reference sequence). For the CDR3, the DNA is TGCAGTGCGAGAAACCCACGGGACAGGGCCCCCTACGAGCAGTACTTC. Amino acid sequence: CSARNPRDRAPYEQYF.

Remarks on this clonotype: Sequence at one end of the junction differs from germline and may be a read error. The chain recombines TRBV6-5 with TRBJ2-7; maybe TRBD2 (6 bases). The CDR3 is made up of 18 amino acids. Germline-derived CDR1 and CDR2 are MNHEY and SVGAGI. This CDR3 reads CVSSYSRGYWGKSYEQYF. CDR3 in DNA: TGTGTCAGCAGTTACTCGCGGGGTTATTGGGGAAAGAGCTACGAGCAGTACTTC.

This clonotype was counted a few times. This chain links TRBV5-5 with TRBJ2-2; a weak D match, TRBD1 (6 bases). CDR3 length: 14 amino acids. Germline loops: CDR1 SGHKS, CDR2 YYEKEE (reference sequence). The V and J ends lost 3 bases and 4 bases respectively, with 10 bases between them. For the CDR3, the DNA is TGTGCCAGCAGCTCCAGGGGCGGCACCGGGGAGCTGTTTTTT. This encodes CASSSRGGTGELFF.

By frequency in the sample, this clonotype is medium-sized. This chain joins TRBV19 and TRBJ1-1, with no clear D. CDR1 and CDR2 from the germline V gene are LNHDA and SQIVND (reference sequence). V lost 2 bases and J lost 2, with 6 bases in between. The CDR3 spans 13 residues. The DNA of the CDR3 is TGTGCCAGTAGTATATGGGTAAACACTGAAGCTTTCTTT. This codes for CASSIWVNTEAFF.

As regards this clonotype: Germline and junction disagree at one end, which may indicate a read error. The rearrangement links TRBV18 to TRBJ2-6; 9 bases fit TRBD1. The CDR3 contains 17 residues. Per the germline V gene, CDR1 is KGHSH and CDR2 is LQKENI. This CDR3 is CVSLPFGQGSGANVLTF. The CDR3 nucleotides are TGTGTCAGCTTACCATTCGGACAGGGGTCTGGGGCCAACGTCCTGACTTTC.

V is TRBV20-1 and J is TRBJ1-4; D ambiguous. Germline CDR1 and CDR2: DFQATT and SNEGSKA (reference sequence). V gave up 6 bases and J gave up 0 bases, with 11 bases separating them. This CDR3 is built from 14 residues. In nucleotides, the CDR3 is TGCAGTGCCCTGAACAGTGCAACTAATGAAAAACTGTTTTTT. Protein sequence: CSALNSATNEKLFF.

This rearrangement joins TRBV5-1 to TRBJ2-7, with D possibly TRBD2 on 6 matching bases. V lost 4 bases to trimming and J lost 6 bases, with 17 bases between them. CDR3 length: 14 amino acids. CDR1 and CDR2 (germline): SGHRS, YFSETQ. CDR3 DNA: TGCGCCAGCAGCGTCGGCGAGAATAGCGGCGAGCAGTACTTC. Protein product: CASSVGENSGEQYF.

This clonotype is termed medium-sized (0.01 to 0.1%). This sequence joins TRBV18 and TRBJ2-3, with TRBD1 identical over 8 bases. V shed 4 bases and J 4 bases; nucleotides not matched to a gene: 13. The CDR3 covers 17 residues. Germline V CDR1 and CDR2: KGHSH, LQKENI. The CDR3 loop reads CASSRTTGVGLSDTQYF. The CDR3 DNA is TGTGCCAGCTCACGTACGACAGGGGTGGGGCTATCAGATACGCAGTATTTT.

This clonotype was detected only once. V and J are TRBV4-3 and TRBJ1-6; 7 bases map to TRBD1. V shed 0 bases and J 10 bases; nucleotides not matched to a gene: 6. This CDR3 contains 15 residues. The germline gives CDR1 LGHNA, CDR2 YSLEER. The CDR3 DNA is TGCGCCAGCAGCCAAGAGGAAGGGGGCTACTCACCCCTCCACTTT. The encoded protein is CASSQEEGGYSPLHF.

About this clonotype: It may be a read error: a sequence one base away is much more abundant. This chain links TRBV30 with TRBJ1-3; no definite D call. The length of the CDR3 is 13 residues. V was trimmed by 1 base and J by 0 bases, leaving 4 bases between them. CDR1 is GTSNPN, CDR2 SVGIG, per germline (reference sequence). CDR3: CAWSGVSGNTIYF. For the CDR3, the DNA is TGTGCCTGGAGTGGTGTCTCTGGAAACACCATATATTTT.

By sample share, this clonotype is medium-sized. The chain combines TRBV30 with TRBJ1-3; no firm D call. V lost 2 bases and J 3 bases, leaving 8 bases between the germline ends. Germline CDR1 GTSNPN, CDR2 SVGIG (reference sequence). The CDR3 sequence is 13 residues long. CDR3 sequence: CAWSPVIGNTIYF. In nucleotides, the CDR3 is TGTGCCTGGAGTCCGGTCATTGGAAACACCATATATTTT.

By sample share, this clonotype is large. The gene calls are TRBV6-2 or TRBV6-3 and TRBJ2-3, with a weak D call TRBD2 (6 bases). Trimming took 2 bases from V and 4 from J, leaving 10 bases between them. CDR1 is MNHEY, CDR2 SVGEGT, per germline. This CDR3 region has 14 residues. CDR3 DNA sequence: TGTGCCAGCAGTTACCGGGGGACGTCAGATACGCAGTATTTT. Protein product: CASSYRGTSDTQYF.

This clonotype is categorized as large (0.1 to 1%). This sequence joins TRBV29-1 and TRBJ2-5, with D unclear. Trimming took off 2 bases at V and 2 bases at J, with 9 bases between the two ends. Germline V gene sequence: CDR1 SQVTM, CDR2 ANQGSEA. The CDR3 length is 13 residues. The CDR3, as DNA: TGCAGCGTTGAAAAGTCCGTTCAAGAGACCCAGTACTTC. It yields the protein CSVEKSVQETQYF.

The genes are TRBV11-1 and TRBJ1-1, with D perhaps TRBD1 (5 bases). Per the germline V gene, CDR1 is SGHAT and CDR2 is FQDESV (reference sequence). CDR3 length: 13 amino acids. The V and J ends lost 1 base and 7 bases respectively, with 10 bases between them. In DNA form, the CDR3 reads TGTGCCAGCAGCTTAGGCCGGGGACTTGAAGCTTTCTTT. Residues: CASSLGRGLEAFF.

This chain joins TRBV27 and TRBJ2-4; D perhaps matches TRBD1 (6 bases). Germline CDR1 MNHEY, CDR2 SMNVEV (reference sequence). This CDR3 contains 15 residues. Trimming pared 4 bases from V and 7 bases from J, leaving 17 bases between. The CDR3 here is CASSSEGQWGNIQYF. The CDR3 region has the DNA TGTGCCAGCAGTTCCGAGGGACAATGGGGCAACATTCAGTACTTC.

The rearrangement uses TRBV20-1 and TRBJ1-2; D might be TRBD1 (6 bases). Germline CDR1 and CDR2: DFQATT and SNEGSKA (reference sequence). The CDR3 loop spans 14 amino acids. V dropped 0 bases and J dropped 4 bases, with 12 bases sitting between them. CDR3 sequence reads: CSAREKGGTYGYTF. The CDR3 DNA reads as TGCAGTGCTAGAGAAAAAGGGGGGACCTATGGCTACACCTTC.

Note on this clonotype: A much larger clone sits a single nucleotide away, making a read error possible. The rearrangement joins TRBV6-5 to TRBJ2-1, with D perhaps assigned TRBD1 or TRBD2 (6 bases each). Trimming took 7 bases from V and 9 from J, leaving 10 bases between them. The CDR3 extends over 11 amino acids. The germline V gene encodes CDR1 MNHEY and CDR2 SVGAGI. The chain's CDR3 is CASTRGREQFF. CDR3 sequence (DNA): TGTGCCAGCACCCGGGGGCGTGAGCAGTTCTTC.

Only a few counts were recorded for this clonotype. The chain employs TRBV11-1 and TRBJ1-4, with no clear D. V lost 3 bases and J 8 bases, leaving 13 bases between the germline ends. The CDR3 length is 14 residues. CDR1 and CDR2 (germline): SGHAT, FQDESV (reference sequence). CDR3 protein: CASSFDSLGEKLFF. CDR3 bases: TGTGCCAGCAGCTTCGACTCCCTGGGGGAAAAACTGTTTTTT. Combining the CDR3 with reference TRBV11-1 and TRBJ1-4 gives the whole variable domain EAEVAQSPRYKITEKSQAVAFWCDPISGHATLYWYRQILGQGPELLVQFQDESVVDDSQLPKDRFSAERLKGVDSTLKIQPAELGDSAMYLCASSFDSLGEKLFFGSGTQLSVL.

In this sample, this clonotype is medium-sized. V gene TRBV6-1 combines with J gene TRBJ1-6, with 7 bases that match TRBD1. The CDR3 is 15 residues long. Germline assignment: CDR1 MNHNS and CDR2 SASEGT. V lost 1 base, J lost 10 bases, and 7 bases stayed unmatched. Written as DNA, the CDR3 is TGTGCCAGCAGTGAAGTAGGGGGCGGAGGGTCACCCCTCCACTTT. Translating gives CASSEVGGGGSPLHF.